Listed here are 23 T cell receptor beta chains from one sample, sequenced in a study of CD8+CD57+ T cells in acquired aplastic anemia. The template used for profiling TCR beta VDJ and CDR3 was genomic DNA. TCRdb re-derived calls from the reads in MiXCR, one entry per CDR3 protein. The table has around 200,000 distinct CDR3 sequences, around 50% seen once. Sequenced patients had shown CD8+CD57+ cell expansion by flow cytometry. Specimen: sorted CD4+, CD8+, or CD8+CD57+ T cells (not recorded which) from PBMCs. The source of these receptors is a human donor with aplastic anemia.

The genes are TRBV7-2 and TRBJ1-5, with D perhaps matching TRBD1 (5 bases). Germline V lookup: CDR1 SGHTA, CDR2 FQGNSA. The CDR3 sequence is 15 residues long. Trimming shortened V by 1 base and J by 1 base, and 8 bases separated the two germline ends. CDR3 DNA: TGTGCCAGCAGCTTAGGGGGCTGGAGCAATCAGCCCCAGCATTTT. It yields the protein CASSLGGWSNQPQHF.

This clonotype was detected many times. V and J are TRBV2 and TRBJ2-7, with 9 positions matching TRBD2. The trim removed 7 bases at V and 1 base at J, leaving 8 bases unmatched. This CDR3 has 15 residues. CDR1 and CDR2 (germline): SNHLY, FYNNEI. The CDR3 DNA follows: TGTGCCAGCACCCTGGGAGCGGGGGGATCCTACGAGCAGTACTTC. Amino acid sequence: CASTLGAGGSYEQYF.

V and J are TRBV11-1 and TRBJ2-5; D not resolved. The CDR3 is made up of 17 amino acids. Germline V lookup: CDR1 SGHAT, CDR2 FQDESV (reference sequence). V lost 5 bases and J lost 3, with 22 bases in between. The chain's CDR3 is CASSPAVSAAREETQYF. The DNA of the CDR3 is TGTGCCAGCAGCCCTGCCGTATCGGCAGCGAGAGAAGAGACCCAGTACTTC.

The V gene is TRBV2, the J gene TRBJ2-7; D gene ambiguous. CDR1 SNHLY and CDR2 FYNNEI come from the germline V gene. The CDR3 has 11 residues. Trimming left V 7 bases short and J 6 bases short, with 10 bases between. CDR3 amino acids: CASMGGSEQYF. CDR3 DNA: TGTGCCAGCATGGGTGGAAGCGAGCAGTACTTC.

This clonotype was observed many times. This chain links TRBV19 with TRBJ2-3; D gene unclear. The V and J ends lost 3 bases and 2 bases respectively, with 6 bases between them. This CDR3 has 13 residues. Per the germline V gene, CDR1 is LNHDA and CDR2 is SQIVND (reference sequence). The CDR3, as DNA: TGTGCCAGTAGTATCCAGCTCACAGATACGCAGTATTTT. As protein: CASSIQLTDTQYF.

The CDR3 nucleotides read TGTGCCTGTTTCGACCGAACCCGGGTACGTCTCCGCACTGAAGCTTTCTTT. It is translated as CACFDRTRVRLRTEAFF. This sequence joins TRBV30 and TRBJ1-1; D ambiguous. Germline CDR1 GTSNPN, CDR2 SVGIG (reference sequence). The ends were cut back, 6 bases at V and 4 bases at J, with 27 bases in the middle. This CDR3 is built from 17 residues.

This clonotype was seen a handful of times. CDR3 loop: CASSGTHSEQFF. CDR3 nucleotide sequence: TGTGCCAGTAGTGGGACCCATTCGGAGCAGTTCTTC. The chain recombines TRBV19 with TRBJ2-1; perhaps D is TRBD1 or TRBD2 (5 bases each). V was pared by 5 bases and J by 10 bases, with 12 bases between. The CDR3 sequence is 12 residues long. Germline CDR1 and CDR2: LNHDA and SQIVND (reference sequence).

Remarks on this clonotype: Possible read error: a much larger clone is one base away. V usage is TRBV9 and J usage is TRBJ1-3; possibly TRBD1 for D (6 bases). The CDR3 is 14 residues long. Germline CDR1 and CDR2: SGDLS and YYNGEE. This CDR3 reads CASSPLQGRNAIYF. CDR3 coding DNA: TGTGCCAGCAGCCCCCTACAGGGTAGAAACGCCATATATTTT.

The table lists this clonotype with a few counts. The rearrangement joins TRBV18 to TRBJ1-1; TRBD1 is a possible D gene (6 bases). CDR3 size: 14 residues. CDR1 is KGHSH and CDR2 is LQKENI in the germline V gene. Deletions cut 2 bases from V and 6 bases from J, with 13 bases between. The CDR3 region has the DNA TGTGCCAGCTCACCAGTTCAAGGGGGGCCTGAAGCTTTCTTT. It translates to CASSPVQGGPEAFF.

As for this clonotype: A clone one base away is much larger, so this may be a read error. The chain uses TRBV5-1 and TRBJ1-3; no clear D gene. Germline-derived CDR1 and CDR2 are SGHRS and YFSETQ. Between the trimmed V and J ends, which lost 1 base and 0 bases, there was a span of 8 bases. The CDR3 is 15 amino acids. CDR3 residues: CASSLTPGSGNTIYF. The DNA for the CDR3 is TGCGCCAGCAGCTTGACGCCCGGCTCTGGAAACACCATATATTTT. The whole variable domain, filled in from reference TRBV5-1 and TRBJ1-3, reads KAGVTQTPRYLIKTRGQQVTLSCSPISGHRSVSWYQQTPGQGLQFLFEYFSETQRNKGNFPGRFSGRQFSNSRSEMNVSTLELGDSALYLCASSLTPGSGNTIYFGEGSWLTVV.

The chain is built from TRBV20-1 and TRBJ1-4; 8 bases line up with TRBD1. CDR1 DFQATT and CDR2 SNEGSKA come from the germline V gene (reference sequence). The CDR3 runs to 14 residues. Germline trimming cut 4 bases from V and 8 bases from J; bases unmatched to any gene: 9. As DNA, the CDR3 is TGCAGTGCTACGACAGGGGACGTCGGCGAAAAACTGTTTTTT. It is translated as CSATTGDVGEKLFF.

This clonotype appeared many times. The CDR3 DNA sequence: TGTGCCAGCAGCTCTAGCTCCTACGAGCAGTACTTC. This encodes CASSSSSYEQYF. The chain has TRBV7-9 and TRBJ2-7; D remains ambiguous. The V end lost 4 bases, the J end lost 0 bases, and 4 bases lay between the germline ends. The V gene's germline CDR1 is SEHNR and CDR2 FQNEAQ (reference sequence). The CDR3 totals 12 residues.

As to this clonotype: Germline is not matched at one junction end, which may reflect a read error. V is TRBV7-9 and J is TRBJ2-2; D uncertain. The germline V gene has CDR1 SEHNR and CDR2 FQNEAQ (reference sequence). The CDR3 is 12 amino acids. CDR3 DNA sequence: TGCGCCAGCAGCCAAGTTTCCGGGGAGCTGTTTTTT. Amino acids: CASSQVSGELFF.

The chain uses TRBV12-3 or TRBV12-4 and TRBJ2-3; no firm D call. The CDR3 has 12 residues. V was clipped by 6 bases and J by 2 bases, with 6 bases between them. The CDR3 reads CASRQITDTQYF. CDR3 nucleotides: TGTGCCAGCAGACAGATCACAGATACGCAGTATTTT.

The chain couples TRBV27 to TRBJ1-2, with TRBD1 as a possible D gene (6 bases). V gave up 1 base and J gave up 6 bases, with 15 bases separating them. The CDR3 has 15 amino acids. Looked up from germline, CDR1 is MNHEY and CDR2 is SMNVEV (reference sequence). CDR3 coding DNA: TGTGCCAGCAGTTTATTTGGAGCGGGGGGCAATGGCTACACCTTC. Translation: CASSLFGAGGNGYTF.

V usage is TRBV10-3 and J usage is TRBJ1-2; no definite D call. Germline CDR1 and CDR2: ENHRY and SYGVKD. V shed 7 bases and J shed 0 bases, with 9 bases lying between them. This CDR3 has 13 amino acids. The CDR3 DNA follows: TGTGCCATCAAAGGCGTTCCTAACTATGGCTACACCTTC. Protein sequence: CAIKGVPNYGYTF.

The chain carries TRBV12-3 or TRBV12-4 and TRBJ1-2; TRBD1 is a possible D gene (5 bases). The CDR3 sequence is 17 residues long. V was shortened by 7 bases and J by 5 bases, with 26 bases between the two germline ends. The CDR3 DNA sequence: TGTGCCAGCAAGAATGGGGACGCAGGTGGTTTTAATTATGGCTACACCTTC. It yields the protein CASKNGDAGGFNYGYTF.

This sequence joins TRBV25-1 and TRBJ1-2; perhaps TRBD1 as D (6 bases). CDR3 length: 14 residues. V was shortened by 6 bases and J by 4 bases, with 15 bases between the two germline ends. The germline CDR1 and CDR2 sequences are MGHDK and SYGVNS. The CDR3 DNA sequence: TGTGCCAGCAGCCAAAGGGGGGGGCCCTATGGCTACACCTTC. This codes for CASSQRGGPYGYTF.

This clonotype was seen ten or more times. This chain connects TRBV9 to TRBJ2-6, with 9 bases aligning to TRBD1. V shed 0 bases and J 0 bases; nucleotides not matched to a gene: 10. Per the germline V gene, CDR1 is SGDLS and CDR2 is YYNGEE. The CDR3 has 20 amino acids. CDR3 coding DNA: TGTGCCAGCAGCGTAGGAGGAGGGGGACAGGGAAACTCTGGGGCCAACGTCCTGACTTTC. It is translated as CASSVGGGGQGNSGANVLTF.

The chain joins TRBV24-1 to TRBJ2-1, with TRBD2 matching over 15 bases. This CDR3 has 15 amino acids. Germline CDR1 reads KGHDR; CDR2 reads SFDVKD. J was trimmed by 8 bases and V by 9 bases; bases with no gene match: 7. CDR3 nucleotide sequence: TGTGCCACCGGACTAGCGGGGGGGTCCGGTGATGAGCAGTTCTTC. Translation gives CATGLAGGSGDEQFF.

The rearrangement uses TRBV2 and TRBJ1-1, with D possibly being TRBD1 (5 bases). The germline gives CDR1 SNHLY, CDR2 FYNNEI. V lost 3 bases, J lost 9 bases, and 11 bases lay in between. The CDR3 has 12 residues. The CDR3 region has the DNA TGTGCCAGCAGTGAGACGGGGCGTCAAGCTTTCTTT. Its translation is CASSETGRQAFF.

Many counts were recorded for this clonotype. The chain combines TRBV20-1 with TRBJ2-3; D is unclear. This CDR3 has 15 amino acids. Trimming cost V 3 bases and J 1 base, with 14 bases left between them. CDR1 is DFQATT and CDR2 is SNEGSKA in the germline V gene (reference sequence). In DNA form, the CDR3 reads TGCAGTGCTAGGGCCCCTAAAGAAGGCACAGATACGCAGTATTTT. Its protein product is CSARAPKEGTDTQYF.

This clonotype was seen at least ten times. The DNA for the CDR3 is TGTGCCAGCAGCTTGGCCGATCAAACAGGCTACTCCTACGAGCAGTACTTC. It codes for CASSLADQTGYSYEQYF. J is TRBJ2-7 and V is TRBV5-4; possible D gene TRBD1, 5 bases. V was trimmed by 0 bases and J by 0 bases, leaving 16 bases between them. This CDR3 is 17 amino acids long. Per germline, CDR1 SGHNT and CDR2 YYREEE (reference sequence).